The 11 T cell receptor beta chains below were found in one sample sequenced in a study of blood T cells in healthy people across ages. Primed by a sample-barcoded 5' primer and a J-beta primer mix, a second PCR proceeded for about 7 to 11 cycles. TCRdb used MiXCR to reprocess the 5' RACE reads, holding one entry per CDR3 protein. The sample comprises roughly 500,000 distinct CDR3 sequences, 25% to 30% of which are singletons, and approximately 18% rests with the top ten. Specimen: blood. The receptor source for this set is a woman in her sixties or seventies in good health.

This clonotype has more than one count but fewer than ten. J is TRBJ2-4 and V is TRBV7-3; 8 nucleotides agree with TRBD1. CDR1 and CDR2 from the germline V gene are SGHTA and FQGTGA. V lost 4 bases and J lost 8; bases outside the gene matches: 10. The CDR3 runs to 15 residues. For the CDR3, the DNA is TGTGCCAGCAGCTCCCAGGGGGCCTACTCCCACATTCAGTACTTC. Translation: CASSSQGAYSHIQYF.

The V and J genes are TRBV7-2 and TRBJ2-7; 7 positions agree with TRBD2. CDR1 is SGHTA and CDR2 is FQGNSA in the germline V gene. The J segment lost 3 bases and the V segment lost 3 bases, leaving 14 bases of the junction unmatched. The CDR3 spans 17 residues. The CDR3 DNA sequence: TGTGCCAGCAGCTTGGGAGGGAACCGAGGGGTCCTCTACGAGCAGTACTTC. Translation gives CASSLGGNRGVLYEQYF.

This clonotype was counted only a few times. The chain links TRBV12-3 or TRBV12-4 to TRBJ1-3; weak D call: TRBD1 (6 bases). V lost 1 base and J 1 base, leaving 8 bases between the germline ends. The CDR3 is made up of 15 amino acids. In nucleotides, the CDR3 is TGTGCCAGCAGTTTAGGGGGGGCGTCTGGAAACACCATATATTTT. This codes for CASSLGGASGNTIYF.

This clonotype was counted only a few times. The chain employs TRBV18 and TRBJ1-3; D is unresolved. Germline CDR1 is KGHSH and CDR2 is LQKENI. The CDR3 contains 16 residues. The ends were cut back, 0 bases at V and 2 bases at J, with 11 bases in the middle. The CDR3 coding sequence is TGTGCCAGCTCACCACCGAAGTCCCCACCTGGAAACACCATATATTTT. Translating it yields CASSPPKSPPGNTIYF.

This clonotype was detected a few times. The chain is built from TRBV12-5 and TRBJ2-7; D not resolved. Near its end, the DNA agrees better with TRBJ2-1, so the J call may be wrong. This CDR3 contains 14 residues. Germline lookup yields CDR1 LGHNT and CDR2 FRNRAP. CDR3 protein: CASGLVTVGSEQFF. The CDR3, as DNA: TGTGCTAGTGGTTTGGTAACCGTGGGGTCTGAGCAGTTCTTC.

This chain uses TRBV20-1 with TRBJ2-3, with 8 bases aligning to TRBD2. Per the germline V gene, CDR1 is DFQATT and CDR2 is SNEGSKA (reference sequence). The V and J ends lost 3 bases and 1 base, in that order; junction bases with no gene match: 6. CDR3 length equals 15 residues. The CDR3 bases are TGCAGTGCTAGCTTGGCGGGGGGTGGCACAGATACGCAGTATTTT. Amino acid sequence: CSASLAGGGTDTQYF.

The chain joins TRBV7-9 to TRBJ2-5; a possible D gene is TRBD1 (6 bases). Germline CDR1 SEHNR, CDR2 FQNEAQ (reference sequence). CDR3 size: 15 residues. V lost 5 bases and J 1 base, leaving 14 bases between the germline ends. CDR3 nucleotide sequence: TGTGCCAGCAGCCCGTCAGGGGCAGGCCAAGAGACCCAGTACTTC. This encodes CASSPSGAGQETQYF.

This clonotype was detected only a few times. The chain carries TRBV10-3 and TRBJ2-5; D gene uncertain. Between the trimmed V and J ends, which lost 6 bases and 2 bases, there was a span of 4 bases. CDR3 size: 11 residues. Germline loops: CDR1 ENHRY, CDR2 SYGVKD. CDR3 loop: CAIRGQETQYF. In DNA form, the CDR3 reads TGTGCCATCAGGGGGCAAGAGACCCAGTACTTC.

This clonotype was counted many times. V gene TRBV30 combines with J gene TRBJ2-3; D gene uncertain. This CDR3 is built from 13 residues. The germline gives CDR1 GTSNPN, CDR2 SVGIG (reference sequence). V gave up 5 bases and J gave up 2 bases, with 11 bases separating them. The CDR3 nucleotides are TGTGCCTGGGGCCTACACTCCACAGATACGCAGTATTTT. Translated: CAWGLHSTDTQYF.

The chain links TRBV3-1 to TRBJ2-5; D gene uncertain. This CDR3 has 14 residues. The V gene's germline CDR1 is LGHDT and CDR2 YNNKEL (reference sequence). Trimming removed 5 bases from V and 7 bases from J, with 17 bases in between. The chain's CDR3 is CASSSRSPRGTQYF. CDR3 DNA sequence: TGTGCCAGCAGCTCCCGATCACCCCGAGGGACCCAGTACTTC.

This clonotype was counted between two and nine times. The chain has TRBV7-3 and TRBJ2-2, with D tentatively TRBD1 or TRBD2 (6 bases each). The V end was cut by 4 bases, the J end by 5 bases, with 14 bases between. Germline V gene data show CDR1 as SGHTA and CDR2 as FQGTGA. The CDR3 consists of 15 residues. The CDR3 DNA follows: TGTGCCAGCAGCTGGGGGGCCAGGACAACCGGGGAGCTGTTTTTT. Its protein is CASSWGARTTGELFF.